This entry features one TCR beta chain sequence. This record belongs to a study of human T cells and chemical hapten exposure. Indicated time point: pre-sensitization, week 0. This sample's treatment: therapeutic diphenylcyclopropenone sensitization with weekly scalp DPC. Alopecia patients deemed DPC-suitable, aged 18 to 70, excluding pregnancy. A single record per CDR3 protein comes from TCRdb applying MiXCR to the RACE reads. This sample has fewer than 200,000 distinct CDR3 sequences, with almost 30% found just once. The CDR3 contains 13 residues. V lost 7 bases to trimming and J lost 1 base, with 10 bases between them. Germline V lookup: CDR1 MDHEN, CDR2 SYDVKM.

This clonotype was obtained from a woman aged 25 to 39 with alopecia areata. Some clones in this sample may be carry-over from other donors' samples. V is TRBV28 and J is TRBJ1-1; no firm D call. The source was whole blood, collected in connection with sensitization to the hapten diphenylcyclopropenone (DPC). The CDR3 sequence: CASTGIPNTEAFF. CDR3 nucleotides: TGTGCCAGCACCGGGATTCCGAACACTGAAGCTTTCTTT.